This T cell receptor (beta chain) was documented in a study of cytomegalovirus exposure and HLA in healthy donors. Study as a whole: The 110 million or so unique TCR beta sequences, from about 180 million T cells, were found by an earlier analysis.

Whole-study findings and limits: Later analysis showed TCR association rates varying by HLA locus, highest for DRB1 and lowest for HLA-C. The study labeled under 200 TCR beta chains cytomegalovirus-associated.

The CDR3 loop spans 15 amino acids. The germline V gene encodes CDR1 SGHVS and CDR2 FQNEAQ. With 5 bases removed from V and 1 base from J, the gap between germline ends came to 11 bases. Amplification used 60 Vbeta primers and 13 Jbeta primers. The protocol was immunoSEQ multiplex PCR, while the TCRdb copy is restricted to in-frame clones and leaves out a portion. The table includes 150,000 to 170,000 clones, approximately 69% detected once. As regards this clone: Its antigen is not identified.

The sequence was obtained from a man aged 25 to 40 in good health and CMV-seronegative. The chain employs TRBV7-8 and TRBJ2-2; D might be TRBD2 (6 bases). Sequencing used PBMCs. CDR3 region: CASSLGLLNTGELFF. The CDR3, as DNA: TGTGCCAGCAGCCTGGGACTTCTGAACACCGGGGAGCTGTTTTTT.